Each of the 24 T cell receptor beta chains below was sequenced from the same sample in a study of control samples from healthy donors and cancer patients. Here immunoSEQ multiplex PCR was the method, and the copy in TCRdb shows in-frame clones only, minus some. The repertoire includes about 150,000 clones, 90% to 95% of them detected once, and about 8.5% sits in the top ten. Sequencing was done on a sample of blood. Every receptor here comes from a woman in her thirties or forties in good health.

The V and J genes are TRBV10-3 and TRBJ2-5; TRBD2 is a possible D gene (6 bases). The CDR3 is made up of 14 amino acids. V was cut by 6 bases and J by 0 bases, with 11 bases left in between. Germline assignment: CDR1 ENHRY and CDR2 SYGVKD. The CDR3 bases are TGTGCCATCAGAGCCTGGGGGGACCAAGAGACCCAGTACTTC. Residues: CAIRAWGDQETQYF.

This clone appeared once. The rearrangement links TRBV7-2 to TRBJ1-2; no reliable D call. Trimming stripped 5 bases from V and 2 bases from J, with 6 bases between. Germline V gene sequence: CDR1 SGHTA, CDR2 FQGNSA. The CDR3 consists of 12 residues. CDR3 DNA: TGTGCCAGCAGCCAAAGGAACTATGGCTACACCTTC. Protein sequence: CASSQRNYGYTF. Together with reference TRBV7-2 and TRBJ1-2, the CDR3 gives the full variable domain: GAGVSQSPSNKVTEKGKDVELRCDPISGHTALYWYRQSLGQGLEFLIYFQGNSAPDKSGLPSDRFSAERTGGSVSTLTIQRTQQEDSAVYLCASSQRNYGYTFGSGTRLTVV.

The chain has TRBV7-2 and TRBJ1-5; D might be TRBD1 (6 bases). The germline CDR1 and CDR2 sequences are SGHTA and FQGNSA. The CDR3 is 13 residues long. V lost 5 bases and J lost 7, with 12 bases in between. CDR3 sequence: CASSSQQGQPQHF. The CDR3 DNA reads as TGTGCCAGCAGCAGCCAACAGGGCCAGCCCCAGCATTTT.

V is TRBV7-9 and J is TRBJ1-2; D ambiguous. V lost 8 bases, J lost 8 bases, and 9 bases lay in between. This CDR3 has 10 amino acids. The germline V gene has CDR1 SEHNR and CDR2 FQNEAQ (reference sequence). CDR3 bases: TGTGCCAGCGGAGGAAGGGGCTACACCTTC. Amino acids: CASGGRGYTF.

V gene TRBV30 combines with J gene TRBJ1-1, with D maybe TRBD1 (6 bases). Germline CDR1 reads GTSNPN; CDR2 reads SVGIG (reference sequence). This CDR3 is built from 16 residues. V gave up 2 bases and J gave up 0 bases, with 16 bases separating them. The CDR3 DNA reads as TGTGCCTGGAGTATTTCCTCCGGGACACTGAACACTGAAGCTTTCTTT. Residues: CAWSISSGTLNTEAFF.

V is TRBV30 and J is TRBJ2-1; no clear D gene. V was cut by 1 base and J by 6 bases, with 4 bases left in between. The CDR3 consists of 11 residues. Germline V CDR1 and CDR2: GTSNPN, SVGIG (reference sequence). CDR3 amino acids: CAWSERNEQFF. CDR3 sequence (DNA): TGTGCCTGGAGTGAACGCAATGAGCAGTTCTTC.

This rearrangement joins TRBV18 to TRBJ1-2; 9 nucleotides match TRBD1. CDR1 is KGHSH and CDR2 is LQKENI in the germline V gene. The J segment lost 6 bases and the V segment lost 6 bases, leaving 11 bases of the junction unmatched. This CDR3 is built from 15 residues. CDR3 loop: CASSPAGTGLDGYTF. DNA of the CDR3: TGTGCCAGCTCCCCAGCCGGGACAGGGCTTGATGGCTACACCTTC.

CDR3 region: CASSLAASGSKNIQYF. The CDR3 region has the DNA TGTGCCAGCAGTCTGGCGGCTAGCGGGAGTAAAAACATTCAGTACTTC. V is TRBV28 and J is TRBJ2-4; the match to TRBD2 covers 10 bases. CDR3 length: 16 amino acids. V gave up 5 bases and J gave up 4 bases; unmatched junction bases: 8. CDR1 is MDHEN and CDR2 is SYDVKM in the germline V gene.

The J gene is TRBJ1-4, the V gene TRBV11-2; 8 bases align to TRBD1. This CDR3 region has 14 residues. V was clipped by 5 bases and J by 7 bases; unmatched bases: 6. In germline, CDR1 is SGHAT, CDR2 FQNNGV. CDR3 region: CASSKDRVGEKLFF. CDR3 DNA sequence: TGTGCCAGCAGCAAGGACAGGGTGGGTGAAAAACTGTTTTTT.

This chain joins TRBV9 and TRBJ1-3; D not resolved. The ends were cut back, 0 bases at V and 4 bases at J, with 2 bases in the middle. The CDR3 has 12 amino acids. Germline values: CDR1 SGDLS, CDR2 YYNGEE. Written as DNA, the CDR3 is TGTGCCAGCAGCGTAGGGGGAAACACCATATATTTT. Protein sequence: CASSVGGNTIYF. Complete variable domain (other parts from reference TRBV9 and TRBJ1-3): DSGVTQTPKHLITATGQRVTLRCSPRSGDLSVYWYQQSLDQGLQFLIQYYNGEERAKGNILERFSAQQFPDLHSELNLSSLELGDSALYFCASSVGGNTIYFGEGSWLTVV.

This clone was found once. V and J are TRBV7-9 and TRBJ2-1; 7 bases match TRBD2. The CDR3 covers 17 residues. V shed 1 base, J shed 3 bases, and the junction held 9 bases outside the gene matches. Germline CDR1 SEHNR, CDR2 FQNEAQ (reference sequence). The CDR3: CASSLESRASGYNEQFF. The DNA of the CDR3 is TGTGCCAGCAGCTTAGAGTCTAGGGCTAGCGGCTACAATGAGCAGTTCTTC.

V is TRBV6-6 and J is TRBJ1-3; D is unclear. The CDR3 runs to 11 residues. V gave up 7 bases and J gave up 7 bases, with 8 bases separating them. Germline assignment: CDR1 MNHNY and CDR2 SVGAGI (reference sequence). The CDR3 region is CASNGRNTIYF. The CDR3 DNA reads TGTGCCAGCAATGGGCGTAACACCATATATTTT.

The chain joins TRBV5-6 to TRBJ1-6, with 10 bases fitting TRBD1. Germline loops: CDR1 SGHDT, CDR2 YYEEEE. The CDR3 consists of 17 residues. Trimming removed 4 bases from V and 10 bases from J; junction bases left unmatched: 14. The CDR3 DNA follows: TGTGCCAGCAGCCAAGGGACAGGGGCGCGTTTACGATCACCCCTCCACTTT. Translation: CASSQGTGARLRSPLHF.

V gene TRBV7-9 combines with J gene TRBJ1-2, with D possibly matching TRBD1 (6 bases). The CDR3 is 17 residues long. V gave up 4 bases and J gave up 1 base, with 19 bases separating them. CDR1 and CDR2 (germline): SEHNR, FQNEAQ (reference sequence). CDR3 in DNA: TGTGCCAGCAGCTCCCTGAAGACAGGAAGAGTTAACTATGGCTACACCTTC. Translated: CASSSLKTGRVNYGYTF.

The gene calls are TRBV4-3 and TRBJ1-4; TRBD1 is a possible D gene (5 bases). The CDR3 is 16 residues long. Germline V CDR1 and CDR2: LGHNA, YSLEER. Trimming stripped 4 bases from V and 8 bases from J, with 20 bases between. CDR3: CASSRKETAFGEKLFF. Here the CDR3 DNA reads TGCGCCAGCAGCCGAAAAGAGACAGCGTTTGGAGAAAAACTGTTTTTT.

J is TRBJ1-1 and V is TRBV6-5, with a weak D call TRBD1 (6 bases). The germline V gene has CDR1 MNHEY and CDR2 SVGAGI. Trimming stripped 4 bases from V and 1 base from J, with 16 bases between. The CDR3 length is 16 residues. The CDR3 here is CASSSGQLIKNTEAFF. CDR3 sequence (DNA): TGTGCCAGCAGTTCCGGACAGCTTATTAAGAACACTGAAGCTTTCTTT.

This sequence joins TRBV5-6 and TRBJ1-2; no definite D call. With 2 bases removed from V and 8 bases from J, the gap between germline ends came to 13 bases. From germline, CDR1 is SGHDT and CDR2 YYEEEE. The CDR3 loop spans 13 amino acids. As DNA, the CDR3 is TGTGCCAGCAGCTTAAGTAGGTTTGCAGGCTACACCTTC. Its protein product is CASSLSRFAGYTF.

V usage is TRBV4-3 and J usage is TRBJ1-1; 10 bases fit TRBD1. The CDR3 covers 15 residues. Germline lookup yields CDR1 LGHNA and CDR2 YSLEER. Losses at the gene ends were 0 bases for V and 5 bases for J; bases not matched to a gene: 3. The CDR3 bases are TGCGCCAGCAGCCAAGATCCGGGACAGGGGACTGAAGCTTTCTTT. Its protein product is CASSQDPGQGTEAFF.

The chain uses TRBV2 and TRBJ1-1; tentatively, D is TRBD1 (5 bases). Trimming cost V 6 bases and J 3 bases, with 14 bases left between them. CDR3 length: 14 residues. Germline CDR1 SNHLY, CDR2 FYNNEI. The CDR3 sequence is CASRSRQIDTEAFF. CDR3 nucleotide sequence: TGTGCCAGCAGAAGTCGACAGATTGACACTGAAGCTTTCTTT.

CDR3 sequence (DNA): TGTGCCAGCAGCTTAGATGGGAATTACAATGAGCAGTTCTTC. Amino acid sequence: CASSLDGNYNEQFF. J is TRBJ2-1 and V is TRBV11-2, with D hard to call. Germline V gene lookup returns CDR1 SGHAT and CDR2 FQNNGV. V lost 0 bases and J lost 4, with 7 bases in between. This CDR3 comprises 14 residues.

V usage is TRBV7-8 and J usage is TRBJ1-3; D not resolved. V was cut by 1 base and J by 6 bases, with 19 bases left in between. This CDR3 contains 17 residues. CDR1 and CDR2 (germline): SGHVS, FQNEAQ. The CDR3 region is CASSLVGHPTGINTIYF. Written as DNA, the CDR3 is TGTGCCAGCAGCTTAGTGGGCCATCCCACGGGGATAAACACCATATATTTT.

The chain recombines TRBV5-4 with TRBJ2-2, with a possible D match to TRBD2 (7 bases). This CDR3 contains 16 residues. V gave up 5 bases and J gave up 1 base, with 15 bases separating them. Looked up from germline, CDR1 is SGHNT and CDR2 is YYREEE (reference sequence). The CDR3 spells CASREGGGGNTGELFF. For the CDR3, the DNA is TGTGCCAGCAGAGAGGGGGGCGGGGGGAACACCGGGGAGCTGTTTTTT.

The rearrangement joins TRBV10-1 to TRBJ2-5, with 10 positions matching TRBD2. The CDR3 runs 15 residues. Germline values: CDR1 WNHNN, CDR2 SYGVQD (reference sequence). The J segment lost 3 bases and the V segment lost 4 bases, leaving 5 bases of the junction unmatched. CDR3: CASSGRTSGEETQYF. In DNA, the CDR3 is TGCGCCAGCAGTGGCCGGACTAGCGGCGAAGAGACCCAGTACTTC.

This clone came up once. The gene calls are TRBV27 and TRBJ1-5; D is undetermined. V gave up 3 bases and J gave up 5 bases, with 8 bases separating them. The CDR3 contains 13 residues. CDR1 is MNHEY, CDR2 SMNVEV, per germline (reference sequence). CDR3 loop: CASSFSSDQPQHF. In nucleotides, the CDR3 is TGTGCCAGCAGTTTTAGTTCGGATCAGCCCCAGCATTTT.